These 24 T cell receptor beta chains were all obtained from the same sample, sequenced in a study of identical twins. TCRdb used MiXCR to reprocess the 5' RACE reads, holding one entry per CDR3 protein. Counted here are about 200,000 distinct CDR3 sequences, about 7.5% occurring once; the ten biggest clones make up about 1.8%. These data also featured in a second study, about yellow fever vaccine responses in identical twins.

The sample taken for sequencing was memory (CD45RO+) T cells sorted from blood. The receptors were gathered from a woman in her late teens or twenties in good health.

This clonotype was seen a few times. This sequence joins TRBV6-5 and TRBJ2-5, with 10 bases matching TRBD2. The germline V gene has CDR1 MNHEY and CDR2 SVGAGI. With 2 bases clipped from V and 2 bases from J, the junction kept 5 bases outside the gene matches. The CDR3 runs 16 residues. CDR3 protein: CASSYGPAGGQETQYF. CDR3 coding DNA: TGTGCCAGCAGTTACGGGCCAGCGGGGGGGCAAGAGACCCAGTACTTC.

The table lists this clonotype with many counts. The rearrangement uses TRBV7-6 and TRBJ1-6; TRBD1 agrees at 8 bases. The CDR3 consists of 14 residues. Germline CDR1 reads SGHVS; CDR2 reads FNYEAQ. V gave up 2 bases and J gave up 7 bases; unmatched junction bases: 1. This chain's CDR3 is CASSLNRGNSPLHF. As DNA, the CDR3 is TGTGCCAGCAGCTTAAACAGGGGGAATTCACCCCTCCACTTT.

This clonotype was counted ten times or more. V is TRBV20-1 and J is TRBJ2-2, with D possibly TRBD1 on 6 matching bases. The V gene lost 0 bases and the J gene lost 2 bases, with 16 bases spanning the gap. CDR1 is DFQATT and CDR2 is SNEGSKA in the germline V gene (reference sequence). The CDR3 is 17 residues long. CDR3 in amino acids: CSARDAQNRVNTGELFF. CDR3 sequence (DNA): TGCAGTGCTAGAGATGCGCAGAACAGGGTTAACACCGGGGAGCTGTTTTTT.

The CDR3 DNA follows: TGTGCCACCAGCAGAGATCCGGGGGGGGGAGAGACCCAGTACTTC. Amino acids: CATSRDPGGGETQYF. This chain uses TRBV15 with TRBJ2-5; 8 bases are a match to TRBD2. The CDR3 has 15 residues. Per the germline V gene, CDR1 is LNHNV and CDR2 is YYDKDF (reference sequence). V was pared by 0 bases and J by 4 bases, with 4 bases of the junction left unmatched.

This clonotype was seen a few times. The chain links TRBV12-3 or TRBV12-4 to TRBJ1-2; no clear D gene. The CDR3 has 15 amino acids. V lost 3 bases to trimming and J lost 2 bases, with 13 bases between them. CDR3 bases: TGTGCCAGCAGTTTCGGTGCAGGCCTAAACTATGGCTACACCTTC. Residues: CASSFGAGLNYGYTF.

This clonotype was seen many times. V and J are TRBV6-6 and TRBJ2-3, with D unclear. The CDR3 is 12 residues long. Trimming took 5 bases from V and 6 from J, leaving 9 bases between them. Germline V gene lookup returns CDR1 MNHNY and CDR2 SVGAGI (reference sequence). Here the CDR3 DNA reads TGTGCCAGCAGTCCAACCGCGGATACGCAGTATTTT. Its translation: CASSPTADTQYF.

This clonotype appeared a few times. The V call is TRBV4-1, the J call TRBJ2-1; TRBD2 matches 7 bases. V lost 2 bases, J lost 6 bases, and 7 bases stayed unmatched. The CDR3 covers 15 residues. Germline-derived CDR1 and CDR2 are MGHRA and YSYEKL. In DNA, the CDR3 is TGCGCCAGCAGCCAAAAGTCCCGGACTAGCAATGAGCAGTTCTTC. The encoded protein is CASSQKSRTSNEQFF.

The V call is TRBV20-1, the J call TRBJ2-1; TRBD2 agrees at 8 bases. Germline V gene data show CDR1 as DFQATT and CDR2 as SNEGSKA (reference sequence). The CDR3 is 15 amino acids. V gave up 6 bases and J gave up 3 bases; unmatched junction bases: 10. The CDR3 spells CSAPGGGEGYNEQFF. The DNA for the CDR3 is TGCAGTGCCCCCGGGGGGGGAGAAGGCTACAATGAGCAGTTCTTC.

This clonotype was detected ten times or more. V and J are TRBV29-1 and TRBJ2-7; D might be TRBD1 (6 bases). There are 14 residues in the CDR3. Per the germline V gene, CDR1 is SQVTM and CDR2 is ANQGSEA. The V gene lost 6 bases and the J gene lost 3 bases, with 18 bases spanning the gap. CDR3 in amino acids: CSVYDRSSHYEQYF. CDR3 in DNA: TGCAGCGTGTACGACAGGTCCAGCCACTACGAGCAGTACTTC.

In this sample, this clonotype turned up a few times. In DNA form, the CDR3 reads TGTGCCACCAGTGACGGACGGGTTCATGGCTACACCTTC. This gives the protein CATSDGRVHGYTF. This chain uses TRBV24-1 with TRBJ1-2; no firm D call. V lost 4 bases and J 6 bases, leaving 11 bases between the germline ends. From germline, CDR1 is KGHDR and CDR2 SFDVKD. The CDR3 has 13 amino acids.

This clonotype occurred a few times. This rearrangement joins TRBV10-1 to TRBJ2-5, with D perhaps matching TRBD1 or TRBD2 (5 bases each). The ends were cut back, 2 bases at V and 4 bases at J, with 14 bases in the middle. CDR3 length equals 15 residues. CDR1 is WNHNN and CDR2 is SYGVQD in the germline V gene (reference sequence). CDR3 protein: CASSERDPRGETQYF. In DNA form, the CDR3 reads TGCGCCAGCAGTGAGAGGGACCCAAGAGGAGAGACCCAGTACTTC.

This clonotype was counted ten times or more. The rearrangement joins TRBV3-1 to TRBJ2-7, with D possibly TRBD2 on 6 matching bases. From germline, CDR1 is LGHDT and CDR2 YNNKEL (reference sequence). The CDR3 is 12 amino acids. With 4 bases removed from V and 6 bases from J, the gap between germline ends came to 10 bases. DNA of the CDR3: TGTGCCAGCAGCCTGGTGGAGGGCGAGCAGTACTTC. This sequence encodes CASSLVEGEQYF.

This clonotype came up many times. The V call is TRBV7-2, the J call TRBJ1-5; D possibly corresponds to TRBD1 (6 bases). The germline V gene encodes CDR1 SGHTA and CDR2 FQGNSA. The length of the CDR3 is 14 residues. With 6 bases removed from V and 2 bases from J, the gap between germline ends came to 11 bases. CDR3 in amino acids: CASSIQGGNQPQHF. The CDR3 DNA sequence: TGTGCCAGCAGTATACAGGGAGGCAATCAGCCCCAGCATTTT.

This clonotype was observed many times. The rearrangement links TRBV25-1 to TRBJ2-1; D gene ambiguous. Germline loops: CDR1 MGHDK, CDR2 SYGVNS. The CDR3 is made up of 14 amino acids. The V end was cut by 7 bases, the J end by 7 bases, with 17 bases between. In DNA form, the CDR3 reads TGTGCCAGCATAGGTCCCCTTCCTAAGAATGAGCAGTTCTTC. Encoded protein: CASIGPLPKNEQFF. Variable domain in full (rest from reference TRBV25-1 and TRBJ2-1): EADIYQTPRYLVIGTGKKITLECSQTMGHDKMYWYQQDPGMELHLIHYSYGVNSTEKGDLSSESTVSRIRTEHFPLTLESARPSHTSQYLCASIGPLPKNEQFFGPGTRLTVL.

The genes are TRBV6-8 and TRBJ1-1; 7 bases map to TRBD1. With V trimmed by 4 bases and J by 2 bases, 4 bases remained unmatched. CDR1 is MNHGY and CDR2 is SAAAGT in the germline V gene. The CDR3 covers 14 residues. CDR3 sequence: CASSSRQGNTEAFF. The CDR3 nucleotides are TGTGCCAGCAGTTCCAGACAGGGCAACACTGAAGCTTTCTTT.

V is TRBV9 and J is TRBJ1-1; D remains ambiguous. Trimming removed 5 bases at V and 0 bases at J, with 8 bases between. The CDR3 loop spans 13 amino acids. Germline CDR1 and CDR2: SGDLS and YYNGEE. For the CDR3, the DNA is TGTGCCAGCAGGAGGGTGATGAACACTGAAGCTTTCTTT. Its protein product is CASRRVMNTEAFF.

In its sample, this clonotype was seen many times. The chain recombines TRBV11-2 with TRBJ2-7; D may correspond to TRBD1 or TRBD2 (5 bases each). The germline V and J ends were trimmed by 5 bases and 3 bases, with 17 bases remaining between them. Germline V gene data show CDR1 as SGHAT and CDR2 as FQNNGV. CDR3 length: 15 amino acids. CDR3 nucleotide sequence: TGTGCCAGCAGCGATCTAGAAGGGACCATCTACGAGCAGTACTTC. Its protein product is CASSDLEGTIYEQYF.

CDR3 DNA sequence: TGCAGCGCGCTTGATGTGGCTGAAGCTTTCTTT. Translation gives CSALDVAEAFF. The V and J genes are TRBV29-1 and TRBJ1-1; D ambiguous. CDR3 size: 11 residues. CDR1 SQVTM and CDR2 ANQGSEA come from the germline V gene. V lost 7 bases and J lost 6, with 12 bases in between. The full variable domain, its missing parts supplied by reference TRBV29-1 and TRBJ1-1, is SAVISQKPSRDICQRGTSLTIQCQVDSQVTMMFWYRQQPGQSLTLIATANQGSEATYESGFVIDKFPISRPNLTFSTLTVSNMSPEDSSIYLCSALDVAEAFFGQGTRLTVV.

This clonotype appeared many times. The V call is TRBV7-2, the J call TRBJ2-3; 7 bases agree with TRBD1. CDR1 is SGHTA, CDR2 FQGNSA, per germline. The CDR3 totals 15 residues. Germline trimming cut 6 bases from V and 2 bases from J; bases unmatched to any gene: 8. This CDR3 is CASRGGPHPTDTQYF. DNA for the CDR3: TGTGCCAGCAGAGGGGGCCCCCACCCCACAGATACGCAGTATTTT.

This clonotype was recorded a few times. The chain combines TRBV20-1 with TRBJ2-7; 10 bases align to TRBD2. Germline-derived CDR1 and CDR2 are DFQATT and SNEGSKA (reference sequence). The CDR3 spans 15 residues. Germline trimming cut 1 base from V and 5 bases from J; bases unmatched to any gene: 8. CDR3: CSARAPWSGRDEQYF. CDR3 bases: TGCAGTGCTAGAGCGCCCTGGAGCGGGAGGGACGAGCAGTACTTC.

This clonotype was recorded at least ten times. The V call is TRBV7-9, the J call TRBJ2-2; D possibly uses TRBD1 or TRBD2 (5 bases each). V was pared by 5 bases and J by 4 bases, with 8 bases between. From germline, CDR1 is SEHNR and CDR2 FQNEAQ (reference sequence). The CDR3 extends over 13 amino acids. DNA of the CDR3: TGTGCCAGCAGCAGGGGAGTCACCGGGGAGCTGTTTTTT. Its translation is CASSRGVTGELFF. Full variable domain (outside the CDR3, taken from reference TRBV7-9 and TRBJ2-2): DTGVSQNPRHKITKRGQNVTFRCDPISEHNRLYWYRQTLGQGPEFLTYFQNEAQLEKSRLLSDRFSAERPKGSFSTLEIQRTEQGDSAMYLCASSRGVTGELFFGEGSRLTVL.

The genes are TRBV7-2 and TRBJ2-5, with 12 bases fitting TRBD2. V shed 5 bases and J 5 bases; nucleotides not matched to a gene: 6. Per the germline V gene, CDR1 is SGHTA and CDR2 is FQGNSA. The CDR3 has 15 residues. The CDR3 DNA sequence: TGTGCCAGCAGCATACTAGCGGGGGGAGTGGAGACCCAGTACTTC. Protein: CASSILAGGVETQYF.

The table lists this clonotype with a few counts. V usage is TRBV5-1 and J usage is TRBJ2-1; tentatively, D is TRBD2 (5 bases). Germline values: CDR1 SGHRS, CDR2 YFSETQ. CDR3 length: 15 residues. Trimming took off 4 bases at V and 6 bases at J, with 17 bases between the two ends. In nucleotides, the CDR3 is TGCGCCAGCAGCCCCCCGAGACTAACGACCAATGAGCAGTTCTTC. Translated, it gives CASSPPRLTTNEQFF.

This clonotype was counted only a few times. This sequence joins TRBV6-1 and TRBJ1-5; no firm D call. Trimming removed 6 bases from V and 0 bases from J, with 9 bases in between. The V gene's germline CDR1 is MNHNS and CDR2 SASEGT. The CDR3 consists of 14 residues. The chain's CDR3 is CASRAVASNQPQHF. CDR3 in DNA: TGTGCCAGCAGGGCAGTAGCTAGCAATCAGCCCCAGCATTTT.